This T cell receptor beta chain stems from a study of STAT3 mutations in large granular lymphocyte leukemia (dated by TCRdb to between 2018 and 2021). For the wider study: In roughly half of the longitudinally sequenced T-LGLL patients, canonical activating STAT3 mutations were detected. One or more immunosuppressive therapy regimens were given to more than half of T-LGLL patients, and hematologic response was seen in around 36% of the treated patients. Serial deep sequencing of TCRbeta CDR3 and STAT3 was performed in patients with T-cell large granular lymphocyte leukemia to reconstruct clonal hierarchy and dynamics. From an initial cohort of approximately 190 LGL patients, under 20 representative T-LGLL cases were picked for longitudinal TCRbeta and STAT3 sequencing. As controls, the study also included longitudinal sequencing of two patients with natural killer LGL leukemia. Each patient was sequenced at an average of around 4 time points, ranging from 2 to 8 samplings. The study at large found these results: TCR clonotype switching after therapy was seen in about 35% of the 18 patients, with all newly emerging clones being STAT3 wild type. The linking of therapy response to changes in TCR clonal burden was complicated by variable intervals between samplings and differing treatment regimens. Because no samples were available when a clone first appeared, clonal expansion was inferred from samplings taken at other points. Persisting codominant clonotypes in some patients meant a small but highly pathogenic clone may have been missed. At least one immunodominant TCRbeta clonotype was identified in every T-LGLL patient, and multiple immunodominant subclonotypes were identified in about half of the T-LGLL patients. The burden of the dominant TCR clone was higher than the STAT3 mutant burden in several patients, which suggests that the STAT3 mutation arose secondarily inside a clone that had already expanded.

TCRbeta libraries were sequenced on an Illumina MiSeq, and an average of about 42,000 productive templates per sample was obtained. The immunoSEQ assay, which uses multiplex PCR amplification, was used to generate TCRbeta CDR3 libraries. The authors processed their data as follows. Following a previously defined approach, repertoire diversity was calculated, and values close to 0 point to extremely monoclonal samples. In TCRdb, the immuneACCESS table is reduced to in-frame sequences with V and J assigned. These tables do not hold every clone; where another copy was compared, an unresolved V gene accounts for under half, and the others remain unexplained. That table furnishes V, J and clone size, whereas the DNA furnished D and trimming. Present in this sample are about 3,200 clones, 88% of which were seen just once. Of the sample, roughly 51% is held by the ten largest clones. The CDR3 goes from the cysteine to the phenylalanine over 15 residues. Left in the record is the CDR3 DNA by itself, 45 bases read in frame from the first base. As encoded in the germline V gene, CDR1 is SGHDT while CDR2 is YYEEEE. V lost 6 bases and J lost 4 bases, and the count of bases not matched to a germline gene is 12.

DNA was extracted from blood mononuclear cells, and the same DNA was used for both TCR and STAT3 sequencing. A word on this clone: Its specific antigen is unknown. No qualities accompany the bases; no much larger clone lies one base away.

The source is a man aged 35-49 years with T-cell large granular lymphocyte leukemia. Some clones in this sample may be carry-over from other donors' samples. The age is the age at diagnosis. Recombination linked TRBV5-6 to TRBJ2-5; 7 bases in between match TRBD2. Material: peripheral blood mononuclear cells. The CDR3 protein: CASTTWNGGRETQYF. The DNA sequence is TGTGCCAGCACCACTTGGAACGGGGGGAGAGAGACCCAGTACTTC.